The 30 T cell receptor beta chains listed next were all sequenced from one sample in a study of beta chain features in type 1 diabetes. Study results and limitations: TCRB CDR3 length was moderately but significantly reduced in all four CD4+ subsets of Type 1 diabetes patients.

The authors reverse transcribed all of the isolated RNA, so sequencing captured expressed TCRB transcripts. The protocol was immunoSEQ multiplex PCR, while the TCRdb copy is restricted to in-frame clones and leaves out a portion. This table has some 250,000 clones, 11% to 15% appearing once. These receptors' antigens are unknown. Sequenced: naive CD4+ T cells from blood. The source of these receptors is a man aged 30 to 39 with type 1 diabetes.

V and J are TRBV5-1 and TRBJ2-1; 10 bases fit TRBD1. This CDR3 has 16 residues. The J segment lost 6 bases and the V segment lost 0 bases, leaving 6 bases of the junction unmatched. The germline CDR1 and CDR2 sequences are SGHRS and YFSETQ. CDR3 in amino acids: CASSLGSRQGANEQFF. DNA for the CDR3: TGCGCCAGCAGCTTGGGATCGCGACAGGGGGCCAATGAGCAGTTCTTC.

V gene TRBV7-2 combines with J gene TRBJ2-1, with TRBD2 matching 7 bases. Germline lookup yields CDR1 SGHTA and CDR2 FQGNSA. With 5 bases clipped from V and 7 bases from J, the junction kept 2 bases outside the gene matches. There are 12 residues in the CDR3. The CDR3 sequence: CASSILANEQFF. CDR3 in DNA: TGTGCCAGCAGCATACTAGCGAATGAGCAGTTCTTC.

This clone was seen only a few times. The CDR3 is CASSPDSGQYF. The CDR3 region has the DNA TGCGCCAGCAGTCCGGACAGTGGCCAGTACTTC. The rearrangement links TRBV5-1 to TRBJ2-5; the D gene is possibly TRBD1 (6 bases). Germline V gives CDR1 SGHRS, CDR2 YFSETQ. The CDR3 extends over 11 amino acids. V lost 5 bases to trimming and J lost 10 bases, with 12 bases between them.

This clone was counted a few times. This chain uses TRBV18 with TRBJ2-1; the match to TRBD1 covers 11 bases. The CDR3 loop spans 15 amino acids. J lost 7 bases, V lost 3 bases, and 5 bases had no gene match. Per germline, CDR1 KGHSH and CDR2 LQKENI. The CDR3 region is CASSPLGQGVNEQFF. The CDR3 DNA sequence: TGTGCCAGCTCACCGCTGGGACAGGGGGTAAATGAGCAGTTCTTC.

The CDR3 loop is CASSGGQGAYEQYF. In DNA, the CDR3 is TGTGCCAGCAGCGGGGGACAGGGGGCATACGAGCAGTACTTC. The chain links TRBV7-2 to TRBJ2-7; TRBD1 agrees at 12 bases. The length of the CDR3 is 14 residues. Germline V gene sequence: CDR1 SGHTA, CDR2 FQGNSA. J gave up 4 bases and V 5 bases, and 3 bases lay outside the gene matches.

This sequence joins TRBV15 and TRBJ1-2, with a tentative D call TRBD1 (5 bases). Between the trimmed V and J ends, which lost 4 bases and 5 bases, there was a span of 14 bases. The CDR3 runs 14 residues. The germline V gene has CDR1 LNHNV and CDR2 YYDKDF (reference sequence). CDR3 sequence reads: CATSTGGTGYGYTF. CDR3 coding DNA: TGTGCCACCAGCACGGGGGGGACGGGATATGGCTACACCTTC. Drawing the rest from reference TRBV15 and TRBJ1-2, the complete variable domain is DAMVIQNPRYQVTQFGKPVTLSCSQTLNHNVMYWYQQKSSQAPKLLFHYYDKDFNNEADTPDNFQSRRPNTSFCFLDIRSPGLGDTAMYLCATSTGGTGYGYTFGSGTRLTVV.

V and J are TRBV11-3 and TRBJ2-1; 12 bases align to TRBD2. The CDR3 length is 17 residues. V lost 4 bases and J lost 4; bases outside the gene matches: 8. CDR1 and CDR2 (germline): SGHNT, YENEEA. The CDR3, as DNA: TGTGCCAGCAGCTCCCGGACTAGCGGGAATCTTTACAATGAGCAGTTCTTC. This translates into CASSSRTSGNLYNEQFF.

The chain has TRBV5-1 and TRBJ2-7, with 9 bases identical to TRBD1. This CDR3 contains 16 residues. Trimming took 2 bases from V and 7 from J; bases not matched to a gene: 13. The V gene's germline CDR1 is SGHRS and CDR2 YFSETQ. Here the CDR3 DNA reads TGCGCCAGCAGCTTTGGGCTGGGACAGGGAGCCAAGGAGCAGTACTTC. Protein product: CASSFGLGQGAKEQYF.

The chain employs TRBV19 and TRBJ1-5, with TRBD1 identical over 8 bases. The V gene end was trimmed by 3 bases and the J gene end by 5 bases; junction bases not matched to a gene: 12. This CDR3 spans 17 amino acids. The germline V gene has CDR1 LNHDA and CDR2 SQIVND (reference sequence). CDR3 coding DNA: TGTGCCAGTAGTATTCAAATCTGGACAGGGCCCGATCAGCCCCAGCATTTT. This gives the protein CASSIQIWTGPDQPQHF.

The gene calls are TRBV6-5 and TRBJ1-1; a weak D match, TRBD1 (6 bases). CDR3 length equals 12 residues. The V gene lost 6 bases and the J gene lost 6 bases, with 11 bases spanning the gap. Germline V gene lookup returns CDR1 MNHEY and CDR2 SVGAGI. CDR3 sequence (DNA): TGTGCCAGCAGGCGTGGGACATCTGAAGCTTTCTTT. This codes for CASRRGTSEAFF.

This clone has a handful of counts. This rearrangement joins TRBV6-5 to TRBJ2-3; 8 nucleotides align to TRBD1. J gave up 4 bases and V 2 bases, and 2 bases lay outside the gene matches. The CDR3 runs to 14 residues. Per the germline V gene, CDR1 is MNHEY and CDR2 is SVGAGI. The CDR3 is CASSYRDRSDTQYF. The CDR3 nucleotides are TGTGCCAGCAGTTACCGGGACAGGTCAGATACGCAGTATTTT.

The chain uses TRBV5-1 and TRBJ2-7; TRBD2 matches at 8 bases. From germline, CDR1 is SGHRS and CDR2 YFSETQ. This CDR3 comprises 14 residues. After removal of 4 bases from V and 5 bases from J, the junction contained 8 bases not matched to a gene. CDR3 loop: CASSAGGPQDEQYF. As DNA, the CDR3 is TGCGCCAGCAGCGCGGGAGGCCCCCAGGACGAGCAGTACTTC.

J is TRBJ1-1 and V is TRBV6-1; D is unclear. This CDR3 has 14 amino acids. Trimming removed 6 bases from V and 4 bases from J, with 15 bases in between. The germline V gene has CDR1 MNHNS and CDR2 SASEGT. The DNA of the CDR3 is TGTGCCAGCAGCGGTACATGGAGAGGCACTGAAGCTTTCTTT. Translating it yields CASSGTWRGTEAFF.

This clone was found a few times. The J gene is TRBJ2-3, the V gene TRBV10-3; weak D call: TRBD1 (6 bases). This CDR3 contains 15 residues. Deletions cut 4 bases from V and 2 bases from J, with 13 bases between. CDR1 is ENHRY, CDR2 SYGVKD, per germline. In DNA form, the CDR3 reads TGTGCCATCAGTGGAAACAGGGTTATCACAGATACGCAGTATTTT. It is translated as CAISGNRVITDTQYF.

This clone has just a few counts. Here the CDR3 reads CACRPGTGEWAEAFF. The CDR3 bases are TGTGCCTGCCGACCCGGGACAGGGGAATGGGCTGAAGCTTTCTTT. J is TRBJ1-1 and V is TRBV30, with TRBD1 matching over 10 bases. Germline CDR1 is GTSNPN and CDR2 is SVGIG (reference sequence). V dropped 6 bases and J dropped 6; count of bases not matched to a gene: 13. The CDR3 consists of 15 residues.

This clone occurred a few times. The chain carries TRBV15 and TRBJ2-5; TRBD2 agrees at 9 bases. V lost 6 bases, J lost 1 base, and 3 bases stayed unmatched. The germline V gene has CDR1 LNHNV and CDR2 YYDKDF (reference sequence). This CDR3 has 14 residues. DNA for the CDR3: TGTGCCACCAGAAGCGGGGGGTCCCAAGAGACCCAGTACTTC. Its protein is CATRSGGSQETQYF.

This clone appeared a few times. The gene calls are TRBV4-2 and TRBJ1-3; no clear D gene. Germline values: CDR1 LGHNA, CDR2 YNFKEQ. CDR3 length: 15 amino acids. Trimming removed 0 bases from V and 0 bases from J, with 6 bases in between. The CDR3 nucleotides are TGTGCCAGCAGCCAAGACGGGGACTCTGGAAACACCATATATTTT. Its translation is CASSQDGDSGNTIYF.

This clone was seen a few times. The rearrangement uses TRBV6-6 and TRBJ2-7; 11 bases match TRBD1. Trimming at V came to 5 bases and at J to 5 bases, leaving 2 bases not matched to a gene. This CDR3 comprises 13 residues. Germline CDR1 is MNHNY and CDR2 is SVGAGI (reference sequence). CDR3 nucleotides: TGTGCCAGCAGTAGGGACAGGGGGGACGAGCAGTACTTC. As protein: CASSRDRGDEQYF.

This clone has just a few counts. The CDR3 spells CASSPLAGKSPYEQYF. The CDR3 region has the DNA TGTGCCAGCAGCCCCCTTGCGGGGAAGTCCCCCTACGAGCAGTACTTC. J is TRBJ2-7 and V is TRBV11-2; tentatively, D is TRBD2 (6 bases). CDR1 is SGHAT and CDR2 is FQNNGV in the germline V gene. The V end lost 5 bases, the J end lost 2 bases, and 19 bases lay between the germline ends. The CDR3 totals 16 residues.

In its sample, this clone was seen a few times. The chain combines TRBV6-5 with TRBJ2-5; 9 positions agree with TRBD1. Germline CDR1 MNHEY, CDR2 SVGAGI. The CDR3 has 16 amino acids. V dropped 2 bases and J dropped 4; count of bases not matched to a gene: 8. This CDR3 is CASSYVPTGGGETQYF. The CDR3 DNA sequence: TGTGCCAGCAGTTACGTGCCGACAGGGGGGGGAGAGACCCAGTACTTC.

The rearrangement joins TRBV2 to TRBJ2-5; the match to TRBD1 covers 10 bases. With V trimmed by 6 bases and J by 5 bases, 3 bases remained unmatched. The length of the CDR3 is 13 residues. The germline CDR1 and CDR2 sequences are SNHLY and FYNNEI. CDR3 loop: CASRETGGETQYF. As DNA, the CDR3 is TGTGCCAGCAGGGAGACAGGGGGCGAGACCCAGTACTTC. The full variable domain, in which reference TRBV2 and TRBJ2-5 provide the parts outside the CDR3, is EPEVTQTPSHQVTQMGQEVILRCVPISNHLYFYWYRQILGQKVEFLVSFYNNEISEKSEIFDDQFSVERPDGSNFTLKIRSTKLEDSAMYFCASRETGGETQYFGPGTRLLVL.

V gene TRBV6-4 combines with J gene TRBJ2-1; 14 bases line up with TRBD2. Germline assignment: CDR1 MRHNA and CDR2 SNTAGT. The length of the CDR3 is 13 residues. The trim removed 10 bases at V and 9 bases at J, leaving 5 bases unmatched. The CDR3: CATGLAGESEQFF. The CDR3 DNA reads as TGTGCCACGGGACTAGCGGGAGAGAGTGAGCAGTTCTTC.

This rearrangement joins TRBV19 to TRBJ1-5; 7 bases map to TRBD1. The V gene end was trimmed by 5 bases and the J gene end by 6 bases; junction bases not matched to a gene: 10. From germline, CDR1 is LNHDA and CDR2 SQIVND (reference sequence). The CDR3 length is 15 residues. The CDR3 sequence is CASSGGQVEVQPQHF. DNA for the CDR3: TGTGCCAGTAGTGGAGGACAGGTTGAAGTTCAGCCCCAGCATTTT.

V is TRBV5-1 and J is TRBJ2-3; D is uncertain. The V end lost 2 bases, the J end lost 3 bases, and 10 bases lay between the germline ends. Germline V CDR1 and CDR2: SGHRS, YFSETQ. The CDR3 covers 14 residues. The chain's CDR3 is CASSFRSQTDTQYF. In nucleotides, the CDR3 is TGCGCCAGCAGCTTCCGGAGCCAAACAGATACGCAGTATTTT.

V usage is TRBV5-4 and J usage is TRBJ2-7, with 8 bases identical to TRBD2. Germline CDR1 SGHNT, CDR2 YYREEE (reference sequence). With 5 bases clipped from V and 3 bases from J, the junction kept 7 bases outside the gene matches. CDR3 length: 14 residues. As DNA, the CDR3 is TGTGCCAGCAGTGAACGGGGGGGCCTCTACGAGCAGTACTTC. It is translated as CASSERGGLYEQYF.

V and J are TRBV11-2 and TRBJ2-6, with D possibly matching TRBD1 (7 bases). Germline V CDR1 and CDR2: SGHAT, FQNNGV. The CDR3 runs 16 residues. Trimming stripped 8 bases from V and 4 bases from J, with 18 bases between. This CDR3 reads CASVGQGGKGANVLTF. CDR3 in DNA: TGTGCCAGCGTGGGGCAGGGGGGTAAAGGGGCCAACGTCCTGACTTTC.

This clone appeared a few times. The rearrangement joins TRBV28 to TRBJ1-2; weak D call: TRBD1 (6 bases). The CDR3 sequence is 14 residues long. V was shortened by 5 bases and J by 2 bases, with 12 bases between the two germline ends. The germline V gene encodes CDR1 MDHEN and CDR2 SYDVKM. This chain's CDR3 is CASSPGTLNYGYTF. As DNA, the CDR3 is TGTGCCAGCAGTCCCGGGACACTCAACTATGGCTACACCTTC.

The chain links TRBV6-5 to TRBJ2-3, with a weak D call TRBD1 (5 bases). V was pared by 7 bases and J by 6 bases, with 8 bases between. Germline V gives CDR1 MNHEY, CDR2 SVGAGI. This CDR3 spans 11 amino acids. The CDR3 protein is CASKGWDTQYF. The CDR3, as DNA: TGTGCCAGCAAGGGGTGGGATACGCAGTATTTT.

This clone appeared a few times. The chain links TRBV5-1 to TRBJ1-2; the match to TRBD1 covers 8 bases. The CDR3 extends over 14 amino acids. Germline loops: CDR1 SGHRS, CDR2 YFSETQ. With 4 bases clipped from V and 4 bases from J, the junction kept 6 bases outside the gene matches. This chain's CDR3 is CASSADRGSYGYTF. For the CDR3, the DNA is TGCGCCAGCAGCGCCGACAGGGGCAGCTATGGCTACACCTTC.

The chain is built from TRBV18 and TRBJ2-3; TRBD1 might be the D (5 bases). The V and J ends lost 1 base and 2 bases respectively, with 7 bases between them. CDR1 and CDR2 (germline): KGHSH, LQKENI. The CDR3 extends over 14 amino acids. As DNA, the CDR3 is TGTGCCAGCTCACCACAGGGGATCACAGATACGCAGTATTTT. Translated: CASSPQGITDTQYF.